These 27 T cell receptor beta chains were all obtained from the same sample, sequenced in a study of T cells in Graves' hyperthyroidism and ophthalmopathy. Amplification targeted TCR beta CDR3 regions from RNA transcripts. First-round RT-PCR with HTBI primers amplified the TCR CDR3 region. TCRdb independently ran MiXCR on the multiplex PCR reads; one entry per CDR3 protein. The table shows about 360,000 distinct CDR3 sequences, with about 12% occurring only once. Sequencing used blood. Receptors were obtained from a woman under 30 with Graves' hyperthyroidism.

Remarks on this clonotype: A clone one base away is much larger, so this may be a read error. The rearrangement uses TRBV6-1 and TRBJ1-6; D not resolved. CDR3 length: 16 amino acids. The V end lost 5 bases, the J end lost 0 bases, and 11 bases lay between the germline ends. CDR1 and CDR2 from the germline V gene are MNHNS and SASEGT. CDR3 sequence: CASSRKGSSYNSPLHF. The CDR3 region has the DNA TGTGCCAGCAGTCGGAAAGGCAGCTCCTATAATTCACCCCTCCACTTT.

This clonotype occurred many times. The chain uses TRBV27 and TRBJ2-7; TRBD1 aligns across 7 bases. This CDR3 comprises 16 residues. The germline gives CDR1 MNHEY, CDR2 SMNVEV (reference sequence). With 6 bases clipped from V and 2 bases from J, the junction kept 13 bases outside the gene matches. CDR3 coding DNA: TGTGCCAGCAGGACATTCTTACGGGACAGAACCTACGAGCAGTACTTC. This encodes CASRTFLRDRTYEQYF.

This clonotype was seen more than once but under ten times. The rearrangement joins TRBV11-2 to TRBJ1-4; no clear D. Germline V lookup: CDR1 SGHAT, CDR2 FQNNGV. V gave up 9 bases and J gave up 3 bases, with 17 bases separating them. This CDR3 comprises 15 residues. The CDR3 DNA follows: TGTGCCAGTTCGTGGAGCATTATCGCTAATGAAAAACTGTTTTTT. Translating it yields CASSWSIIANEKLFF.

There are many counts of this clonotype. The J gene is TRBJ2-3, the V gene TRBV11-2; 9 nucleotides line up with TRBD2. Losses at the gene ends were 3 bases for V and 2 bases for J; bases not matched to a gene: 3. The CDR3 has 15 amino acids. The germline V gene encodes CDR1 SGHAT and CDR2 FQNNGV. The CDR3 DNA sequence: TGTGCCAGCAGCTTCAAGGGACTAGCCACAGATACGCAGTATTTT. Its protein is CASSFKGLATDTQYF.

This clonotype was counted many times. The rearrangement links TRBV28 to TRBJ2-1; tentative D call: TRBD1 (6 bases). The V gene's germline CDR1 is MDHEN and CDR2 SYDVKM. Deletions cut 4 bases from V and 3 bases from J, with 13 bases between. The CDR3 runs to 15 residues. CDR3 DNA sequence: TGTGCCAGCAGTTCGAGACAGGCCTACTACAATGAGCAGTTCTTC. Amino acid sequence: CASSSRQAYYNEQFF.

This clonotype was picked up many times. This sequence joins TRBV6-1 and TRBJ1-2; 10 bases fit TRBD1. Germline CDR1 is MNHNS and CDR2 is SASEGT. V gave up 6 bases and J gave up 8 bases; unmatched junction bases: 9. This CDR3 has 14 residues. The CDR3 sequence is CASRTTGTGVGYTF. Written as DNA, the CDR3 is TGTGCCAGCAGAACCACCGGGACAGGGGTCGGCTACACCTTC.

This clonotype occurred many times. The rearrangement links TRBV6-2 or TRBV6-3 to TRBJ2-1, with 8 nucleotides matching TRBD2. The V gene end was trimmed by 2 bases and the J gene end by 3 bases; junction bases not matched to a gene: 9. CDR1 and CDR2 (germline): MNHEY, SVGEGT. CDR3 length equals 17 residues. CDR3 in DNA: TGTGCCAGCAGTTACAGCGGGCGGCGGGGGGACTACAATGAGCAGTTCTTC. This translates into CASSYSGRRGDYNEQFF.

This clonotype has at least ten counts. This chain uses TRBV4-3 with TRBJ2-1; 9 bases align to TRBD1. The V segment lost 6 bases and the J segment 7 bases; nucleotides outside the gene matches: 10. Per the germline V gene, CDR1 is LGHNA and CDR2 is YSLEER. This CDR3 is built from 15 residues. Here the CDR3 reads CASRPSTGGRNEQFF. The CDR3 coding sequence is TGCGCCAGCAGGCCGTCGACAGGGGGAAGGAATGAGCAGTTCTTC.

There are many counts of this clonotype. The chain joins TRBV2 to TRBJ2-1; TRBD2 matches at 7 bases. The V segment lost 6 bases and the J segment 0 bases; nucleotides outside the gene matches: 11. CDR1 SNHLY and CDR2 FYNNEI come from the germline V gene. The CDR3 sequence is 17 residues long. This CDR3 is CASSGLGRGISYNEQFF. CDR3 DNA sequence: TGTGCCAGCAGCGGACTAGGGCGGGGGATCTCCTACAATGAGCAGTTCTTC.

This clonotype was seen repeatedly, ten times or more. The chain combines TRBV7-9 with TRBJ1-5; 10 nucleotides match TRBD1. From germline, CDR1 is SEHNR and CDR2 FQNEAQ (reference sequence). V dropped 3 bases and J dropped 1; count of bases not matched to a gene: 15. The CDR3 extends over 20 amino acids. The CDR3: CASSFTTGTGAFLSNQPQHF. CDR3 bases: TGTGCCAGCAGCTTCACAACCGGGACAGGGGCGTTTTTGAGCAATCAGCCCCAGCATTTT.

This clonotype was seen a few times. Here the CDR3 reads CASSLGGRVSPLHF. CDR3 coding DNA: TGTGCCAGCAGTTTAGGCGGCAGGGTAAGCCCCCTCCACTTT. J is TRBJ1-6 and V is TRBV28, with D maybe TRBD1 (5 bases). There are 14 residues in the CDR3. Germline V gene sequence: CDR1 MDHEN, CDR2 SYDVKM. V was cut by 2 bases and J by 13 bases, with 15 bases left in between.

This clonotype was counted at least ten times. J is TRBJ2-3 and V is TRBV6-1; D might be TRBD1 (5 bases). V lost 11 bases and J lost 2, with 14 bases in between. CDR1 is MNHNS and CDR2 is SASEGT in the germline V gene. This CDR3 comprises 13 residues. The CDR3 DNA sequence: TGTGCCGGAGATTCAGGGTCCACAGATACGCAGTATTTT. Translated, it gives CAGDSGSTDTQYF.

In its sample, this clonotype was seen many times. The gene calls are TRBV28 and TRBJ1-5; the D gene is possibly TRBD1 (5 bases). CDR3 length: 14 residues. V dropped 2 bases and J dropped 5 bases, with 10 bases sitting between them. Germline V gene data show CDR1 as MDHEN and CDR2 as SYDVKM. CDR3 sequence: CASSLRQGDQPQHF. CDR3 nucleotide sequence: TGTGCCAGCAGTTTACGGCAGGGTGATCAGCCCCAGCATTTT.

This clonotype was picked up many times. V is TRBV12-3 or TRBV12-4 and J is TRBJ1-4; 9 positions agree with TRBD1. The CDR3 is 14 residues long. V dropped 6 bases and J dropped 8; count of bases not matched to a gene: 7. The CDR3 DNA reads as TGTGCCAGCAGCGGGGACAGGGACGGAGAAAAACTGTTTTTT. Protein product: CASSGDRDGEKLFF.

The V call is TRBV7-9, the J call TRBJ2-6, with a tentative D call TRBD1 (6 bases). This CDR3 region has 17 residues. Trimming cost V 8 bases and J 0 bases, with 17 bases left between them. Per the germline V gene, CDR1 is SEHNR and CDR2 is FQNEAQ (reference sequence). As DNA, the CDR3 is TGTGCCAGCTCACCAGGACAGCCCCGCTCTGGGGCCAACGTCCTGACTTTC. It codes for CASSPGQPRSGANVLTF.

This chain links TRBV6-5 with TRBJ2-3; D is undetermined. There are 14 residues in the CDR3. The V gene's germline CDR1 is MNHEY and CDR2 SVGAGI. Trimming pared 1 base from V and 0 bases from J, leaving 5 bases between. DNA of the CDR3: TGTGCCAGCAGTTACTTGACTAGCACAGATACGCAGTATTTT. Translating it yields CASSYLTSTDTQYF.

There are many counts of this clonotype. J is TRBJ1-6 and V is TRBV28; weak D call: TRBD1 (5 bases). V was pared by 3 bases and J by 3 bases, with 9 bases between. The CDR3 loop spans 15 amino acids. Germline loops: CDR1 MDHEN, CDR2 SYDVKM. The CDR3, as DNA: TGTGCCAGCAGTTTCCAGGGAATCTATAATTCACCCCTCCACTTT. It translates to CASSFQGIYNSPLHF. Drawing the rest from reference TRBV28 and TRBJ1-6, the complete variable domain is DVKVTQSSRYLVKRTGEKVFLECVQDMDHENMFWYRQDPGLGLRLIYFSYDVKMKEKGDIPEGYSVSREKKERFSLILESASTNQTSMYLCASSFQGIYNSPLHFGNGTRLTVT.

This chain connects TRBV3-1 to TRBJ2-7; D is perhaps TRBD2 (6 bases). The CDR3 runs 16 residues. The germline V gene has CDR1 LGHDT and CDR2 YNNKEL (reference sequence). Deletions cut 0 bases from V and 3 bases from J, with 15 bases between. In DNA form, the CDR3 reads TGTGCCAGCAGCCAAGATTCCTCGGGGGTGATCTACGAGCAGTACTTC. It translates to CASSQDSSGVIYEQYF.

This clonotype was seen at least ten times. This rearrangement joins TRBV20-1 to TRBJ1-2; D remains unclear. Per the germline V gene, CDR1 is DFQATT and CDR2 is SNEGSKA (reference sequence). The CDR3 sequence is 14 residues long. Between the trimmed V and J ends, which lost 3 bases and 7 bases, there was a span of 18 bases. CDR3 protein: CSARWQALSFGYTF. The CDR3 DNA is TGCAGTGCTAGGTGGCAGGCGTTGTCTTTTGGCTACACCTTC.

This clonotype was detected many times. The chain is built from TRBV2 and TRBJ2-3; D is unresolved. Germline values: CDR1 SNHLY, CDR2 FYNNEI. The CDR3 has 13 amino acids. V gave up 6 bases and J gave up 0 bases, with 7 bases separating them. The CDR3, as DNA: TGTGCCAGCAGGGGCCGCAGCACAGATACGCAGTATTTT. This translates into CASRGRSTDTQYF.

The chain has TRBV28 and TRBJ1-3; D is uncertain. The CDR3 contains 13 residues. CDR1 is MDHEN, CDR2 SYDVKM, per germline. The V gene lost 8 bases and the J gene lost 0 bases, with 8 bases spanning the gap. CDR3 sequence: CASATNSGNTIYF. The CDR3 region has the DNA TGTGCCAGCGCCACCAACTCTGGAAACACCATATATTTT.

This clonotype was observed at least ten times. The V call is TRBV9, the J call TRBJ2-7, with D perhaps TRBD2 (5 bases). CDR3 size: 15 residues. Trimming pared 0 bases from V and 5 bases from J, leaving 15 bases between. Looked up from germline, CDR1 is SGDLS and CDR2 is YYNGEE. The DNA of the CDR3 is TGTGCCAGCAGCGTAGCCACAGAGCGGAGCGACGAGCAGTACTTC. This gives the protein CASSVATERSDEQYF.

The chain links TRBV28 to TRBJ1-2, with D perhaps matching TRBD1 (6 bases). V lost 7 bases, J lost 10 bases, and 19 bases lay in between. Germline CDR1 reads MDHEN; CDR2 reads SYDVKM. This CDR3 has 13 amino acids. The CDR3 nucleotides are TGTGCCAGCACCCGCGGCGACAGGATCCCCTACACCTTC. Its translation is CASTRGDRIPYTF.

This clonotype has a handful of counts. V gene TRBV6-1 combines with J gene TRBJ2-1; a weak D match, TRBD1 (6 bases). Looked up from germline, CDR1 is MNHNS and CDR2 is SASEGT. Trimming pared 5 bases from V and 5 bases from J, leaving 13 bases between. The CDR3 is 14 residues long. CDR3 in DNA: TGTGCCAGCAGTCCCTGGACAGCGAACAATGAGCAGTTCTTC. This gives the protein CASSPWTANNEQFF.

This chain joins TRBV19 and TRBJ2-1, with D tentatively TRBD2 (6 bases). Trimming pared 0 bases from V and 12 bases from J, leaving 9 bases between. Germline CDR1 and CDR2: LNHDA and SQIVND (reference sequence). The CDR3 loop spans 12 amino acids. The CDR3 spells CASSIEGGAQFF. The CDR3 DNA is TGTGCCAGTAGTATAGAGGGAGGTGCGCAGTTCTTC. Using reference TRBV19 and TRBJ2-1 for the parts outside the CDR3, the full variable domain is DGGITQSPKYLFRKEGQNVTLSCEQNLNHDAMYWYRQDPGQGLRLIYYSQIVNDFQKGDIAEGYSVSREKKESFPLTVTSAQKNPTAFYLCASSIEGGAQFFGPGTRLTVL.

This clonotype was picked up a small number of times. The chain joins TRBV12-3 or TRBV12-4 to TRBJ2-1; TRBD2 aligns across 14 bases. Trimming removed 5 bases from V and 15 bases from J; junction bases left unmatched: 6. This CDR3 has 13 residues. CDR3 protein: CASSLGTSGSLFF. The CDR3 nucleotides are TGTGCCAGCAGTCTCGGGACTAGCGGGAGTCTGTTCTTC.

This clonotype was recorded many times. The CDR3 reads CASSLGLQGVHEQYF. CDR3 bases: TGCGCCAGCAGCTTGGGACTCCAGGGCGTCCACGAGCAGTACTTC. This sequence joins TRBV5-1 and TRBJ2-7; D might be TRBD1 (5 bases). V was trimmed by 0 bases and J by 5 bases, leaving 15 bases between them. From germline, CDR1 is SGHRS and CDR2 YFSETQ. The CDR3 has 15 residues.